This T cell receptor (beta chain) originates from a study of T cell responses to AZD1222 COVID-19 vaccine. Produced via immunoSEQ multiplex PCR; TCRdb's table is partial and in-frame only. In the table there are about 89,000 clones, around 90% of which are singletons. Germline V gene sequence: CDR1 MDHEN, CDR2 SYDVKM. V gave up 7 bases and J gave up 4 bases; unmatched junction bases: 10. The CDR3 consists of 15 residues. This sequence originates from an adult in good health. Sequenced here: peripheral blood, sampled on day 0 of MenACWY control vaccination. The chain combines TRBV28 with TRBJ2-1, with 7 positions matching TRBD1. The CDR3 bases are TGTGCCAGCACCCCAGGTGGGACAGAGTACAATGAGCAGTTCTTC. This gives the protein CASTPGGTEYNEQFF.